The T cell receptor beta chain under discussion was sequenced for a study of blood T cell repertoires in COVID-19. Study-level information: Acute and convalescent COVID-19 specimens originated in the United States, Italy and Spain. Sample material is recorded as cDNA or gDNA derived from T cells, B-cell-depleted T cells, or PBMCs.

This CDR3 region has 15 residues. Per germline, CDR1 MNHNS and CDR2 SASEGT. The trim removed 3 bases at V and 5 bases at J, leaving 8 bases unmatched. In the authors' workflow: Cell counts per sample came from amplifying reference gene primers. Sequenced by immunoSEQ multiplex PCR; TCRdb stores in-frame clones only, minus some. V and J calls and clone size are those listed in that table; D and trimming were worked out from the DNA. The table shows fewer than 250,000 clones, with around four fifths occurring only once. Specimen: peripheral blood. The chain carries TRBV6-1 and TRBJ1-2; 8 bases are shared with TRBD1. The sequence came from a man aged 30-40 years with active or convalescent COVID-19. CDR3: CASSEAGGDFYGYTF. As DNA, the CDR3 is TGTGCCAGCAGTGAGGCAGGGGGCGATTTTTATGGCTACACCTTC.